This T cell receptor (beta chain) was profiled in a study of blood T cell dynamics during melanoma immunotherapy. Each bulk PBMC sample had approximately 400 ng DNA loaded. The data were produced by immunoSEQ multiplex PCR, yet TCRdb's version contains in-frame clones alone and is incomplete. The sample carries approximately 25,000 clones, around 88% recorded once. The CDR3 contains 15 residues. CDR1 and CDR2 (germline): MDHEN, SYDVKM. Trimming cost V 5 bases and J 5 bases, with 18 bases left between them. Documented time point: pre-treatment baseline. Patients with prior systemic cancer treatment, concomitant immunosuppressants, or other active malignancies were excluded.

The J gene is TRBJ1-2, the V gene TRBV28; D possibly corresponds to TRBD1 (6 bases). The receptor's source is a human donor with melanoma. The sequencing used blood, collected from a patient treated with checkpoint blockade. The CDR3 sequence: CASSIGTLIIYGYTF. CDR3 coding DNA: TGTGCCAGCAGTATAGGGACATTGATTATTTATGGCTACACCTTC.